This T cell receptor beta chain was observed in a study of shared clonotypes between healthy human individuals. The wider study: A donor's plate count was three for CD4 naive and three for CD4 memory; CD8 naive had two and CD8 memory one.

The naive CD8 population came from CD45RO-negative cells selected for CCR7, without terminally differentiated effector memory CD45RA+ cells. Replicate PCRs for sorted subsets used approximately 190 ng DNA; this equaled tens of thousands of T cell genomes. Using immunoSEQ multiplex PCR, the repertoire was profiled, and TCRdb retains in-frame clones only, with some absent. The table includes over 2,000,000 clones, just under 95% detected once. Notes on the study in general: When naive CD4 clonotypes were compared across several donors, 4% to 6.5% were shared. Large depth notwithstanding, sorted-subset sequencing proved incomplete by rarefaction.

On this clone itself: Its cognate antigen is unknown.

The receptor's source is a man between 18 and 29 years old in good health. Some clones in this sample may be carry-over from other donors' samples. The source material was naive CD8+ T cells from PBMCs.

DNA for the CDR3: TGCGCCAGCAGCCGAGAGACGTCAACTAATGAAAAACTGTTTTTT. This codes for CASSRETSTNEKLFF. The rearrangement uses TRBV4-3 and TRBJ1-4; the D is unclear. Germline V gene lookup returns CDR1 LGHNA and CDR2 YSLEER. Trimming took off 4 bases at V and 0 bases at J, with 9 bases between the two ends. The CDR3 has 15 amino acids.